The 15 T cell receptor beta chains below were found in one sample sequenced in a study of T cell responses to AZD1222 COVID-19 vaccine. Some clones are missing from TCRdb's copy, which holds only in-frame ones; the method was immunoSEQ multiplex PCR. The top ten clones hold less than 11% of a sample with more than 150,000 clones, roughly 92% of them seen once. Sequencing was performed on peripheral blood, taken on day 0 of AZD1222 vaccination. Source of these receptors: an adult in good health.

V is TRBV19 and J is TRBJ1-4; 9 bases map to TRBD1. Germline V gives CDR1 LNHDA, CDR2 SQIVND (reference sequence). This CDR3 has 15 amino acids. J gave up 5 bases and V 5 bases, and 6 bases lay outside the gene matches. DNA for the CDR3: TGTGCCAGTAGTTCCACCGGGACAGGGAATGAAAAACTGTTTTTT. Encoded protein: CASSSTGTGNEKLFF.

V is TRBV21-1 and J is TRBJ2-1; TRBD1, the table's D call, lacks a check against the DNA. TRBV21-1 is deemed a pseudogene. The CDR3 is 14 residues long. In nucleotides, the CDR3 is TGTGCCAGCAGCTCCCGGACAGGTTCGGGCGAGCAGTTCTTC. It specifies CASSSRTGSGEQFF.

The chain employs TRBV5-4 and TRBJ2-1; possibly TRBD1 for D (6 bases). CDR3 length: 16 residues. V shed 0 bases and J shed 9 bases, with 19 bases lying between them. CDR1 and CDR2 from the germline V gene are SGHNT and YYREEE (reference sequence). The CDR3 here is CASSLDSVAAGVEQFF. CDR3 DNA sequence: TGTGCCAGCAGCTTGGATAGCGTTGCGGCAGGGGTTGAGCAGTTCTTC.

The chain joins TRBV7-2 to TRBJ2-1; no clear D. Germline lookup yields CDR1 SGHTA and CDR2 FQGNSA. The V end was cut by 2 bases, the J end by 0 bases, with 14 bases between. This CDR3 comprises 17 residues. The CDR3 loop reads CASSLRWKRSSYNEQFF. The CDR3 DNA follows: TGTGCCAGCAGCTTACGGTGGAAACGGAGCTCCTACAATGAGCAGTTCTTC.

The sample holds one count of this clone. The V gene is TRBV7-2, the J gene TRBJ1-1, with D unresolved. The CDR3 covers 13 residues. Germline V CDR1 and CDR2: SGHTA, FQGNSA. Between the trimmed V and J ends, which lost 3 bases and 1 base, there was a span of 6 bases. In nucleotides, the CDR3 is TGTGCCAGCAGCTTCGGGGAGAACACTGAAGCTTTCTTT. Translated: CASSFGENTEAFF.

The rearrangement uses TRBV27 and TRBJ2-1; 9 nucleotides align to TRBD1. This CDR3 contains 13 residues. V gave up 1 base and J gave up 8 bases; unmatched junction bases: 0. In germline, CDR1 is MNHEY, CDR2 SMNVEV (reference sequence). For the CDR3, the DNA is TGTGCCAGCAGTTTATACAGGGGGCATGAGCAGTTCTTC. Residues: CASSLYRGHEQFF.

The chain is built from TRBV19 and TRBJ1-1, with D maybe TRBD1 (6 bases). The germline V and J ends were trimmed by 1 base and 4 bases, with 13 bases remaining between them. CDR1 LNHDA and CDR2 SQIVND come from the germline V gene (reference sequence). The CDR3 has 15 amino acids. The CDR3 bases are TGTGCCAGTAGTATAGTAGGGGACATTAGCACTGAAGCTTTCTTT. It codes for CASSIVGDISTEAFF.

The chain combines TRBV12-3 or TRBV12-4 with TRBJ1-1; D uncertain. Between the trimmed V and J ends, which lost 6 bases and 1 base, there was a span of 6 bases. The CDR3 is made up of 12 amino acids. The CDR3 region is CASRRWNTEAFF. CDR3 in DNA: TGTGCCAGCAGGAGATGGAACACTGAAGCTTTCTTT.

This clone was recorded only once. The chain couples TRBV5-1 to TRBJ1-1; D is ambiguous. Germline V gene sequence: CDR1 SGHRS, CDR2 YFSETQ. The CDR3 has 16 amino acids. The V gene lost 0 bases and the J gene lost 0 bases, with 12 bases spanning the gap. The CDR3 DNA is TGCGCCAGCAGCTTGGGACCTTGGACGATGAACACTGAAGCTTTCTTT. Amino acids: CASSLGPWTMNTEAFF.

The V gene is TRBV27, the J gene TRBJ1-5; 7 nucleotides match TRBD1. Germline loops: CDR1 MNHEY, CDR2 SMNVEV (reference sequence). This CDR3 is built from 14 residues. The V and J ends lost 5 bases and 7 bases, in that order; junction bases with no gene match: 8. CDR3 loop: CASSRQGSHQPQHF. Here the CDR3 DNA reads TGTGCCAGCAGTCGACAGGGCTCCCACCAGCCCCAGCATTTT.

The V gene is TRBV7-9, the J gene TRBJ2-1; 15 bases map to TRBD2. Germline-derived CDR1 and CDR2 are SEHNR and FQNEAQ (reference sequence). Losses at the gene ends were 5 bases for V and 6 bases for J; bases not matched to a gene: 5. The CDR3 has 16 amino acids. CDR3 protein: CASSPRTSGRVNEQFF. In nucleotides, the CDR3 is TGTGCCAGCAGCCCCCGGACTAGCGGGAGGGTCAATGAGCAGTTCTTC.

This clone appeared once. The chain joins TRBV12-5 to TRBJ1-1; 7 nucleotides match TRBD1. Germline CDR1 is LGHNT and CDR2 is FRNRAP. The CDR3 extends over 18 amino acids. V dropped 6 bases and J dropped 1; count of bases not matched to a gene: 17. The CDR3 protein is CASGPPTGRRSENTEAFF. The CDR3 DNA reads TGTGCTAGTGGCCCTCCGACAGGGCGACGTAGTGAGAACACTGAAGCTTTCTTT.

The CDR3 loop is CASSFYLAGGETQYF. The CDR3 DNA reads TGTGCCAGCAGCTTCTATCTAGCGGGAGGAGAGACCCAGTACTTC. V gene TRBV5-6 combines with J gene TRBJ2-5; 11 bases are a match to TRBD2. Germline lookup yields CDR1 SGHDT and CDR2 YYEEEE. With 2 bases clipped from V and 4 bases from J, the junction kept 4 bases outside the gene matches. The CDR3 is 15 residues long.

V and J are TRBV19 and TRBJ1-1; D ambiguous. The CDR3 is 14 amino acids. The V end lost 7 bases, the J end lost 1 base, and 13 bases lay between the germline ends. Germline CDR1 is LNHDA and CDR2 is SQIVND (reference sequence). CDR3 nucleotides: TGTGCCAGTAACCGAGCCACGAGGAACACTGAAGCTTTCTTT. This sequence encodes CASNRATRNTEAFF.

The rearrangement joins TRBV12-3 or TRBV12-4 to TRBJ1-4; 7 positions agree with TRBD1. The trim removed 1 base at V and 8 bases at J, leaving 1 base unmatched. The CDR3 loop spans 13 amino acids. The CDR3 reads CASSLVGGEKLFF. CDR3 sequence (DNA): TGTGCCAGCAGTTTAGTAGGGGGCGAAAAACTGTTTTTT.